This T cell receptor (beta chain) was profiled in a study of immune evolution from preneoplasia to lung adenocarcinoma. The V end was cut by 5 bases, the J end by 3 bases, with 17 bases between. CDR1 is SGHAT and CDR2 is FQDESV in the germline V gene (reference sequence). CDR3 length: 15 amino acids. Study results and caveats: Clonality was highest in normal lung, lower in later-stage lesions apparently. Normal lung had the highest top T cell clone frequencies.

Between about 2013 and 2018, patients underwent resection in Japan or China. For this clone: Its antigen is unidentified.

Measured with immunoSEQ multiplex PCR; TCRdb has only the in-frame clones, and not every one. The table includes thousands of clones, under 90% detected once. The specimen was FFPE adjacent normal lung tissue. This chain links TRBV11-1 with TRBJ2-7; weak D call: TRBD1 (6 bases). This sequence was found in a person between 60 and 79 years old with lung adenocarcinoma. CDR3 nucleotide sequence: TGTGCCAGCAGCCACGGACTGGGGGCGGGCTACGAGCAGTACTTC. It codes for CASSHGLGAGYEQYF.